The 30 T cell receptor beta chains listed next were all sequenced from one sample in a study of T-cell reconstitution after alpha-beta-depleted transplantation in children. Unique molecular identifiers were incorporated into the prepared TCRbeta library. Via MiXCR, TCRdb re-called the PCR reads, giving one row per CDR3 protein. The sample has 250,000 to 300,000 distinct CDR3 sequences; 9.5% to 10% are singletons. The sequences come from PBMCs from the stem cell graft donor, collected from the stem cell graft. The origin of the receptors is a human donor who donated a stem cell graft to a child with SCID.

This clonotype was seen more than once but under ten times. The chain joins TRBV19 to TRBJ2-7; no reliable D call. The CDR3 consists of 11 residues. The germline CDR1 and CDR2 sequences are LNHDA and SQIVND (reference sequence). Trimming pared 0 bases from V and 5 bases from J, leaving 2 bases between. DNA of the CDR3: TGTGCCAGTAGTATAGACAACGAGCAGTACTTC. Protein product: CASSIDNEQYF.

The rearrangement links TRBV5-6 to TRBJ2-7, with 8 bases lining up with TRBD1. V shed 3 bases and J 3 bases; nucleotides not matched to a gene: 5. Germline CDR1 reads SGHDT; CDR2 reads YYEEEE. CDR3 length equals 14 residues. The CDR3 here is CASSWGQELYEQYF. The CDR3 DNA reads as TGTGCCAGCAGCTGGGGACAGGAACTCTACGAGCAGTACTTC. The full variable domain, in which reference TRBV5-6 and TRBJ2-7 provide the parts outside the CDR3, is DAGVTQSPTHLIKTRGQQVTLRCSPKSGHDTVSWYQQALGQGPQFIFQYYEEEERQRGNFPDRFSGHQFPNYSSELNVNALLLGDSALYLCASSWGQELYEQYFGPGTRLTVT.

The V call is TRBV20-1, the J call TRBJ2-7; 8 bases are a match to TRBD2. The CDR3 extends over 11 amino acids. V shed 6 bases, J shed 6 bases, and the junction held 4 bases outside the gene matches. Germline CDR1 DFQATT, CDR2 SNEGSKA (reference sequence). The CDR3 here is CSARTSSEQYF. CDR3 nucleotide sequence: TGCAGTGCAAGGACTAGCAGCGAGCAGTACTTC.

For this clonotype: A much larger clone sits a single nucleotide away, making a read error possible. The CDR3 DNA is TGTGCCAGCAGTCCGACTCTAAACAGGGGTGGCTACACCTTC. It encodes CASSPTLNRGGYTF. V and J are TRBV27 and TRBJ1-2, with TRBD1 matching 7 bases. The trim removed 5 bases at V and 7 bases at J, leaving 10 bases unmatched. The CDR3 runs to 14 residues. Germline CDR1 is MNHEY and CDR2 is SMNVEV (reference sequence).

This chain links TRBV19 with TRBJ1-1; perhaps TRBD1 as D (6 bases). Germline CDR1 is LNHDA and CDR2 is SQIVND (reference sequence). V was trimmed by 7 bases and J by 0 bases, leaving 12 bases between them. CDR3 size: 14 residues. The CDR3 nucleotides read TGTGCCAGTACCCCGACAGGATTGAACACTGAAGCTTTCTTT. Protein sequence: CASTPTGLNTEAFF.

This clonotype was counted only a few times. This chain uses TRBV5-1 with TRBJ2-7; D might be TRBD2 (6 bases). Germline loops: CDR1 SGHRS, CDR2 YFSETQ. Trimming removed 5 bases from V and 2 bases from J, with 17 bases in between. This CDR3 is built from 15 residues. CDR3 bases: TGCGCCAGCAGTGAAGTCCCGGGACTCACCTACGAGCAGTACTTC. Its translation is CASSEVPGLTYEQYF.

V gene TRBV12-3 or TRBV12-4 combines with J gene TRBJ2-1, with D tentatively TRBD1 (5 bases). The V gene lost 3 bases and the J gene lost 2 bases, with 8 bases spanning the gap. This CDR3 has 14 residues. The chain's CDR3 is CASSFARAYNEQFF. CDR3 nucleotide sequence: TGTGCCAGCAGTTTTGCCAGGGCCTACAATGAGCAGTTCTTC.

The chain uses TRBV15 and TRBJ2-3, with 13 bases lining up with TRBD2. The CDR3 has 17 amino acids. Looked up from germline, CDR1 is LNHNV and CDR2 is YYDKDF (reference sequence). V dropped 5 bases and J dropped 3; count of bases not matched to a gene: 8. As DNA, the CDR3 is TGTGCCACCAGCGGCCTTCCGGGACTAGCGGGGACAGATACGCAGTATTTT. It codes for CATSGLPGLAGTDTQYF. Full variable domain (rest looked up from reference TRBV15 and TRBJ2-3): DAMVIQNPRYQVTQFGKPVTLSCSQTLNHNVMYWYQQKSSQAPKLLFHYYDKDFNNEADTPDNFQSRRPNTSFCFLDIRSPGLGDTAMYLCATSGLPGLAGTDTQYFGPGTRLTVL.

The chain combines TRBV9 with TRBJ2-5; 7 nucleotides line up with TRBD2. The germline CDR1 and CDR2 sequences are SGDLS and YYNGEE. Trimming cost V 2 bases and J 4 bases; bases outside gene matches: 11. CDR3 length: 16 amino acids. CDR3 region: CASSVGLDLYGETQYF. The CDR3, as DNA: TGTGCCAGCAGCGTCGGACTAGATCTTTACGGAGAGACCCAGTACTTC.

This clonotype turned up a few times. The DNA for the CDR3 is TGTGCCAGCAGTTCGGGACAGAACCCCTACGAGCAGTACTTC. Translation: CASSSGQNPYEQYF. The V call is TRBV6-2 or TRBV6-3, the J call TRBJ2-7, with TRBD1 matching 7 bases. The CDR3 extends over 14 amino acids. Per germline, CDR1 MNHEY and CDR2 SVGEGT. With V trimmed by 4 bases and J by 2 bases, 5 bases remained unmatched.

This clonotype was counted ten times or more. V is TRBV11-2 and J is TRBJ2-1; D is possibly TRBD1 (5 bases). Trimming took 3 bases from V and 7 from J, leaving 7 bases between them. CDR1 is SGHAT, CDR2 FQNNGV, per germline. There are 12 residues in the CDR3. CDR3 nucleotide sequence: TGTGCCAGCAGCTTGCAGGGAAATGAGCAGTTCTTC. Translation gives CASSLQGNEQFF.

The V call is TRBV6-5, the J call TRBJ1-6; 7 bases are shared with TRBD1. CDR1 is MNHEY, CDR2 SVGAGI, per germline. After removal of 4 bases from V and 9 bases from J, the junction contained 9 bases not matched to a gene. CDR3 length equals 15 residues. This CDR3 is CASSLNRGQFSPLHF. The CDR3 nucleotides read TGTGCCAGCAGTTTGAACAGGGGTCAATTTTCACCCCTCCACTTT.

V gene TRBV25-1 combines with J gene TRBJ2-7, with D perhaps being TRBD1 or TRBD2 (5 bases each). The CDR3 is made up of 14 amino acids. Trimming removed 3 bases from V and 9 bases from J, with 18 bases in between. Per germline, CDR1 MGHDK and CDR2 SYGVNS. CDR3 sequence: CASSDTGPLVGQYF. The CDR3 bases are TGTGCCAGCAGTGATACGGGACCCCTGGTCGGGCAGTACTTC.

The chain has TRBV12-3 or TRBV12-4 and TRBJ2-5, with unresolved D. This CDR3 comprises 16 residues. Trimming left V 0 bases short and J 0 bases short, with 11 bases between. CDR3 sequence reads: CASSLATGWDQETQYF. Written as DNA, the CDR3 is TGTGCCAGCAGTTTAGCGACCGGGTGGGACCAAGAGACCCAGTACTTC.

This clonotype was observed many times. CDR3 DNA: TGCAGTGCTAGCCCTAGCGGGGGGGCCGCGATTCAGTACTTC. Protein: CSASPSGGAAIQYF. The rearrangement joins TRBV20-1 to TRBJ2-4; 12 bases line up with TRBD2. This CDR3 spans 14 amino acids. After removal of 3 bases from V and 10 bases from J, the junction contained 7 bases not matched to a gene. CDR1 is DFQATT, CDR2 SNEGSKA, per germline (reference sequence).

This clonotype was seen ten or more times. The J gene is TRBJ2-1, the V gene TRBV5-1, with D perhaps matching TRBD1 or TRBD2 (5 bases each). The CDR3 is 11 residues long. The V gene's germline CDR1 is SGHRS and CDR2 YFSETQ. V shed 6 bases and J shed 13 bases, with 14 bases lying between them. The CDR3 loop is CASTSEGQQFF. The CDR3, as DNA: TGCGCCAGCACCTCTGAGGGGCAACAGTTCTTC.

This chain links TRBV5-6 with TRBJ1-2; D is ambiguous. The CDR3 spans 16 residues. Germline V gives CDR1 SGHDT, CDR2 YYEEEE. The germline V and J ends were trimmed by 0 bases and 0 bases, with 12 bases remaining between them. CDR3 residues: CASSLGATPANYGYTF. As DNA, the CDR3 is TGTGCCAGCAGCTTGGGGGCGACACCGGCTAACTATGGCTACACCTTC.

The rearrangement links TRBV5-1 to TRBJ1-2; TRBD1 matches at 7 bases. There are 15 residues in the CDR3. Germline CDR1 is SGHRS and CDR2 is YFSETQ. J lost 7 bases, V lost 4 bases, and 13 bases had no gene match. The CDR3 is CASSERQGKIGGYTF. For the CDR3, the DNA is TGCGCCAGCAGCGAGAGACAGGGCAAGATCGGTGGCTACACCTTC.

This clonotype was detected a few times. The chain couples TRBV11-2 to TRBJ2-2; 10 nucleotides match TRBD2. CDR1 SGHAT and CDR2 FQNNGV come from the germline V gene. V shed 4 bases and J 8 bases; nucleotides not matched to a gene: 16. The CDR3 extends over 18 amino acids. CDR3 protein: CASSSIGKLAGLWGELFF. The CDR3 bases are TGTGCCAGCAGCTCCATCGGGAAACTAGCGGGGCTTTGGGGGGAGCTGTTTTTT. The variable domain in full, with the rest retrieved from reference TRBV11-2 and TRBJ2-2, is EAGVAQSPRYKIIEKRQSVAFWCNPISGHATLYWYQQILGQGPKLLIQFQNNGVVDDSQLPKDRFSAERLKGVDSTLKIQPAKLEDSAVYLCASSSIGKLAGLWGELFFGEGSRLTVL.

The rearrangement uses TRBV12-5 and TRBJ2-1, with 10 bases fitting TRBD2. The trim removed 3 bases at V and 10 bases at J, leaving 6 bases unmatched. This CDR3 region has 14 residues. The germline CDR1 and CDR2 sequences are LGHNT and FRNRAP. CDR3 region: CASGLSPAGGEQFF. The CDR3 DNA follows: TGTGCTAGTGGTTTATCCCCAGCGGGGGGGGAGCAGTTCTTC.

This clonotype has only a few counts. V and J are TRBV12-3 or TRBV12-4 and TRBJ2-3, with 8 bases that match TRBD1. The junction had 8 bases not matched to a gene; V was cut back by 5 bases and J by 1 base. CDR3 length equals 16 residues. The CDR3 nucleotides are TGTGCCAGCAGTCGCATTCAGGACAGGGGCACAGATACGCAGTATTTT. Protein sequence: CASSRIQDRGTDTQYF.

This clonotype has just a few counts. V is TRBV7-9 and J is TRBJ2-3; D call uncertain. Germline CDR1 is SEHNR and CDR2 is FQNEAQ (reference sequence). The V end was cut by 3 bases, the J end by 2 bases, with 12 bases between. The CDR3 totals 15 residues. The CDR3 reads CASSLNSPYTDTQYF. The CDR3, as DNA: TGTGCCAGCAGCTTGAACAGCCCATACACAGATACGCAGTATTTT.

This chain joins TRBV6-1 and TRBJ1-6; D unresolved. Trimming took off 5 bases at V and 7 bases at J, with 12 bases between the two ends. Germline CDR1 is MNHNS and CDR2 is SASEGT. This CDR3 has 14 residues. CDR3 region: CASSKAGSNSPLHF. CDR3 nucleotides: TGTGCCAGCAGTAAGGCAGGAAGCAATTCACCCCTCCACTTT.

The chain joins TRBV14 to TRBJ2-7; D is possibly TRBD1 (5 bases). V lost 0 bases, J lost 6 bases, and 15 bases lay in between. Germline assignment: CDR1 SGHDN and CDR2 FVKESK. The CDR3 sequence is 15 residues long. CDR3 protein: CASSQDRGRAVEQYF. Written as DNA, the CDR3 is TGTGCCAGCAGCCAAGATAGGGGCAGGGCTGTCGAGCAGTACTTC.

This clonotype was found a few times. The genes are TRBV15 and TRBJ2-7; D ambiguous. This CDR3 spans 13 amino acids. Germline lookup yields CDR1 LNHNV and CDR2 YYDKDF (reference sequence). The germline V and J ends were trimmed by 0 bases and 3 bases, with 6 bases remaining between them. CDR3 DNA: TGTGCCACCAGCAGAGATCGGAGCTACGAGCAGTACTTC. As protein: CATSRDRSYEQYF.

This clonotype was seen a handful of times. The V call is TRBV2, the J call TRBJ2-7, with 8 positions matching TRBD2. The CDR3 is made up of 14 amino acids. The V segment lost 5 bases and the J segment 0 bases; nucleotides outside the gene matches: 3. CDR1 SNHLY and CDR2 FYNNEI come from the germline V gene. The CDR3 loop is CASSLSGVSYEQYF. CDR3 nucleotides: TGTGCCAGCAGTCTTAGCGGGGTCTCCTACGAGCAGTACTTC. The full variable domain, rest sourced from reference TRBV2 and TRBJ2-7, is EPEVTQTPSHQVTQMGQEVILRCVPISNHLYFYWYRQILGQKVEFLVSFYNNEISEKSEIFDDQFSVERPDGSNFTLKIRSTKLEDSAMYFCASSLSGVSYEQYFGPGTRLTVT.

This clonotype was seen at least ten times. An end of the junction differs from the germline gene, which may be a read error. The CDR3 DNA reads TGCGCCAGCACCTTGCCGGCAGGGTCGGGCACAGATACGCAGTATTTT. Its translation: CASTLPAGSGTDTQYF. This rearrangement joins TRBV5-1 to TRBJ2-3; D is perhaps TRBD1 (5 bases). The CDR3 sequence is 16 residues long. CDR1 is SGHRS, CDR2 YFSETQ, per germline.

There are many counts of this clonotype. The V and J genes are TRBV7-9 and TRBJ2-1; 11 bases agree with TRBD1. The CDR3 is 16 amino acids. Germline V gene sequence: CDR1 SEHNR, CDR2 FQNEAQ (reference sequence). The V and J ends lost 5 bases and 8 bases, in that order; junction bases with no gene match: 11. The CDR3 loop is CASSPTGTGGFDEQFF. For the CDR3, the DNA is TGTGCCAGCAGCCCAACTGGGACAGGGGGTTTCGATGAGCAGTTCTTC.

The V call is TRBV24-1, the J call TRBJ2-1; D tentatively fits TRBD1 or TRBD2 (5 bases each). Germline assignment: CDR1 KGHDR and CDR2 SFDVKD. V lost 3 bases, J lost 6 bases, and 11 bases lay in between. The CDR3 is 14 amino acids. The CDR3 spells CATSDSFGANEQFF. The CDR3 DNA sequence: TGTGCCACCAGTGATAGCTTCGGGGCCAATGAGCAGTTCTTC.

The V gene is TRBV6-1, the J gene TRBJ2-7, with a possible D match to TRBD1 (6 bases). V was clipped by 4 bases and J by 5 bases, with 21 bases between them. Germline values: CDR1 MNHNS, CDR2 SASEGT. There are 16 residues in the CDR3. CDR3 amino acids: CASSGVTIGQPHEQYF. Here the CDR3 DNA reads TGTGCCAGCAGTGGAGTAACTATTGGACAGCCTCACGAGCAGTACTTC.